The rows below give T cell receptor beta chains drawn from one sample of a study of cytomegalovirus exposure and HLA in healthy donors. Profiling relied on immunoSEQ multiplex PCR, and the TCRdb table lists in-frame clones only, not all of them. The data show around 150,000 clones, 80% seen once. Sequenced material: PBMCs. Receptor source: a man aged 30-40 years in good health and CMV-seronegative. Both conserved end residues are part of each CDR3. A D gene is named only where the DNA matches it firmly. Where a row states a size, it is once, few, many or the class of an expanded clone; other rows omit it.

J	D	V	size	CDR3	DNA
TRBJ2-1	TRBD1	TRBV29-1	.	CSVVDRAAYNEQFF	TGCAGCGTTGTGGACAGGGCGGCCTACAATGAGCAGTTCTTC
TRBJ1-1	.	TRBV27	once	CASRENAGTEAFF	TGTGCCAGCAGAGAAAACGCGGGTACTGAAGCTTTCTTT
TRBJ2-5	.	TRBV2	.	CASSLLVPQATQYF	TGTGCCAGCAGTCTCTTAGTACCTCAAGCGACCCAGTACTTC
TRBJ2-5	TRBD2	TRBV7-9	.	CASSYLMTSRQETQYF	TGTGCCAGCAGTTACCTAATGACTAGCCGCCAAGAGACCCAGTACTTC
TRBJ1-1	.	TRBV29-1	.	CSVQSPVNTEAFF	TGCAGCGTTCAAAGTCCGGTTAACACTGAAGCTTTCTTT
TRBJ1-3	TRBD1	TRBV19	.	CASSATGAGNTIYF	TGTGCCAGTAGTGCCACAGGGGCTGGAAACACCATATATTTT
TRBJ2-5	TRBD1	TRBV29-1	.	CSVVSGGGQGGETQYF	TGCAGCGTTGTCTCAGGGGGCGGACAGGGCGGCGAGACCCAGTACTTC
TRBJ2-5	.	TRBV5-1	.	CASSMAGHEETQYF	TGCGCCAGCAGTATGGCAGGGCATGAAGAGACCCAGTACTTC
TRBJ1-1	.	TRBV5-1	.	CASSITAGQRNTEAFF	TGCGCCAGCAGCATAACCGCCGGACAGAGGAACACTGAAGCTTTCTTT
TRBJ1-2	TRBD1	TRBV5-1	.	CASRPADRGFGYTF	TGCGCCAGCAGGCCCGCCGACAGGGGGTTTGGCTACACCTTC
TRBJ1-5	.	TRBV28	.	CASSSPTGIHQPQHF	TGTGCCAGCAGTTCCCCGACAGGCATCCATCAGCCCCAGCATTTT
TRBJ2-5	TRBD2	TRBV4-1	.	CASSQRWEREVLETQYF	TGCGCCAGCAGCCAACGATGGGAGCGGGAGGTCTTAGAGACCCAGTACTTC
TRBJ2-1	.	TRBV6-1	.	CASSESRGEYNEQFF	TGTGCCAGCAGTGAAAGCAGGGGAGAATACAATGAGCAGTTCTTC
TRBJ1-2	.	TRBV30	.	CAWSLRGSHYGYTF	TGTGCCTGGAGCCTCAGGGGAAGCCACTATGGCTACACCTTC
TRBJ1-1	.	TRBV2	few	CASSEASSLGTEAFF	TGTGCCAGCAGTGAAGCAAGTTCCCTCGGCACTGAAGCTTTCTTT
TRBJ2-7	TRBD1	TRBV5-4	.	CASSLPGQGLNEQYF	TGTGCCAGCAGCTTACCGGGACAGGGTCTGAACGAGCAGTACTTC